This T cell receptor beta chain is from a study of siplizumab effects on memory and regulatory T cells. In the case of this clone: The antigen is unknown.

The germline gives CDR1 SGHRS, CDR2 YFSETQ. V was shortened by 5 bases and J by 3 bases, with 3 bases between the two germline ends. The CDR3 sequence is 11 residues long. The study's findings and limits: Significantly reduced by siplizumab was the cumulative frequency of alloreactive sequences, namely those traceable to unstimulated CD4+ memory cells.

TCRdb keeps only in-frame clones here, not all; method: immunoSEQ multiplex PCR. The sample lists just over 40,000 clones, roughly 90% seen once, with approximately 0.25% in the top ten. The receptor's source is a human donor in good health. The chain recombines TRBV5-1 with TRBJ2-1, with no clear D. The sequenced sample was naive CD4+ T cells sorted from blood. The CDR3 DNA reads TGCGCCAGCAGGGACTACAATGAGCAGTTCTTC. This translates into CASRDYNEQFF.